The present TCR beta chain was sequenced within a study of blood T cells in healthy people across ages. Findings of the study overall: Per million T cells, TCR beta diversity dropped about linearly as age rose.

Concerning this clonotype: What it binds is not known. A much more abundant neighbour one base away suggests this may be a read error.

Isolated per sample were at least 6 million PBMCs. A second PCR, run for about 7 to 11 cycles, used a sample-barcoded 5' primer plus a J-beta primer mix. Each CDR3 protein is one row after TCRdb ran MiXCR on the 5' RACE reads. There are approximately 600,000 distinct CDR3 sequences in the sample; roughly 58% occur only once, and over 30% lies in the top ten. The germline gives CDR1 SQVTM, CDR2 ANQGSEA. The CDR3 sequence is 11 residues long. V usage is TRBV29-1 and J usage is TRBJ2-5; no reliable D call. The sequenced sample was blood. This sequence was found in a man aged 60 to 75 in good health. The CDR3 loop reads CSGEPPGTQYF. For the CDR3, the DNA is TGCAGCGGTGAACCACCGGGGACCCAGTACTTC.